The present T cell receptor beta chain was sequenced within a study of CD8+ T cells in alopecia areata. Overall study: Oral tofacitinib (5 to 10 mg twice daily) was administered to treated patients. Patients given treatment had severity scored by the percentage of scalp area affected. Points from the study as a whole: More clonal than normal scalp was lesional scalp, particularly alopecia totalis/universalis.

Regarding this clone: What it binds is not known.

V dropped 4 bases and J dropped 1 base, with 15 bases sitting between them. The germline V gene encodes CDR1 SGHDT and CDR2 YYEEEE. CDR3 length equals 16 residues. Extraction and reverse transcription of RNA yielded cDNA as the sequencing template. This table comes from immunoSEQ multiplex PCR, and its TCRdb copy is limited to in-frame clones, with some not included. The sample records over 150,000 clones, around 58% being singletons. Treatment in this sample: oral pan-JAK inhibitor, 5-10 mg twice daily. Peripheral blood, together with lesional scalp punch biopsies, was collected from alopecia areata patients.

The material was CD8+ T cells sorted from blood, obtained at week 24, from a patient treated with tofacitinib. The clonotype comes from a human donor with alopecia areata. The chain has TRBV5-6 and TRBJ1-5; the D gene is possibly TRBD1 (5 bases). This CDR3 reads CASSTLTGPSNQPQHF. The CDR3 bases are TGTGCCAGCAGCACATTAACAGGTCCCAGCAATCAGCCCCAGCATTTT.